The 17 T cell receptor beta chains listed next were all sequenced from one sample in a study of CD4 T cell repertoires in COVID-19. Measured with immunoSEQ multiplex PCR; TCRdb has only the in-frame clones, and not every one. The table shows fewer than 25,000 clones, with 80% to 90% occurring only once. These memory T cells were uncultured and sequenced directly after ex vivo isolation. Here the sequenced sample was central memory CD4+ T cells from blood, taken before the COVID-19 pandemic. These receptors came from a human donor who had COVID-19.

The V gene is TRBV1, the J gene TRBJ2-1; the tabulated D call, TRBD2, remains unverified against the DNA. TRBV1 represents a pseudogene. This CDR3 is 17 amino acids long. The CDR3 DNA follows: TGCACCAGCAGCCAAGATCGAGCGGCTAGCGGTAGCAATGAGCAGTTCTTC. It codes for CTSSQDRAASGSNEQFF.

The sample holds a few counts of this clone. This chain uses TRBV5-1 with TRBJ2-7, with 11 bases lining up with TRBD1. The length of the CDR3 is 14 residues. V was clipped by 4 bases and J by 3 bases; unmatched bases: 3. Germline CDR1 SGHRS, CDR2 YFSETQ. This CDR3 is CASSIGTGGYEQYF. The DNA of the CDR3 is TGCGCCAGCAGCATAGGGACAGGGGGCTACGAGCAGTACTTC.

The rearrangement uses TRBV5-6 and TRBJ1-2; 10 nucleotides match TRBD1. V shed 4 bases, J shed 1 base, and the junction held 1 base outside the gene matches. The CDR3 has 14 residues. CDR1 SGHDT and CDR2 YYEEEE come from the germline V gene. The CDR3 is CASSRDRGNYGYTF. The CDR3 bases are TGTGCCAGCAGCCGGGACAGGGGTAACTATGGCTACACCTTC.

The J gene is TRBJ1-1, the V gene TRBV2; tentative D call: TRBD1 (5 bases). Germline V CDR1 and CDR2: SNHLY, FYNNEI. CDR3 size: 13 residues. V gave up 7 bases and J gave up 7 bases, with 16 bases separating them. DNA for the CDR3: TGTGCCAGCACGGGCAGGGCGTTCCTTGAAGCTTTCTTT. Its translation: CASTGRAFLEAFF.

For the CDR3, the DNA is TGTGCCAGCAGTTACTTACCCAGTAATTCACCCCTCCACTTT. Protein sequence: CASSYLPSNSPLHF. The V call is TRBV6-5, the J call TRBJ1-6; D not certain. Looked up from germline, CDR1 is MNHEY and CDR2 is SVGAGI. This CDR3 contains 14 residues. V lost 1 base and J lost 6, with 7 bases in between.

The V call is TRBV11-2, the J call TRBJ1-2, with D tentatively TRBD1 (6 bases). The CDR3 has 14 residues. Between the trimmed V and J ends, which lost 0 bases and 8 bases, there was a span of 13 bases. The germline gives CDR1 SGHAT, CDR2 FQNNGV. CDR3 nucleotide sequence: TGTGCCAGCAGCTTAGATAGTAGGGGGATCGGCTACACCTTC. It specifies CASSLDSRGIGYTF. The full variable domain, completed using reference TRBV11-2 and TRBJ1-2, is EAGVAQSPRYKIIEKRQSVAFWCNPISGHATLYWYQQILGQGPKLLIQFQNNGVVDDSQLPKDRFSAERLKGVDSTLKIQPAKLEDSAVYLCASSLDSRGIGYTFGSGTRLTVV.

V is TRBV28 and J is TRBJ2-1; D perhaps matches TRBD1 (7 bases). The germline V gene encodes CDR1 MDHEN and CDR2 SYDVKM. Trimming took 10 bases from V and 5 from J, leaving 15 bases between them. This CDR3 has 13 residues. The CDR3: CAIGGGYDNEQFF. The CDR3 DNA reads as TGTGCCATAGGAGGGGGCTACGACAATGAGCAGTTCTTC. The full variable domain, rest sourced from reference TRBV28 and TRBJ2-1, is DVKVTQSSRYLVKRTGEKVFLECVQDMDHENMFWYRQDPGLGLRLIYFSYDVKMKEKGDIPEGYSVSREKKERFSLILESASTNQTSMYLCAIGGGYDNEQFFGPGTRLTVL.

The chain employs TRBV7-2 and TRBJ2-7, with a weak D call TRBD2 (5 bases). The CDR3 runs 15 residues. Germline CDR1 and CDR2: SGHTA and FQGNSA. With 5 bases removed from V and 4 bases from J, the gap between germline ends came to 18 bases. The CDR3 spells CASSRRAGRGYEQYF. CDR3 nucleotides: TGTGCCAGCAGCCGGCGGGCAGGTAGAGGGTACGAGCAGTACTTC.

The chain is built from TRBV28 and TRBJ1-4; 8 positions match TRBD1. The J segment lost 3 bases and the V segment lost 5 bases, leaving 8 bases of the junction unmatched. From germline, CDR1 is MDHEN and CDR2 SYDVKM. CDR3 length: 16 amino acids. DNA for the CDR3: TGTGCCAGCAGTCGCCCCCAGGGGGCATCTAATGAAAAACTGTTTTTT. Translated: CASSRPQGASNEKLFF.

The CDR3 region has the DNA TGCGCCAGCAGCACCGGGACAGTTTCTCAAGAGACCCAGTACTTC. It encodes CASSTGTVSQETQYF. The gene calls are TRBV5-1 and TRBJ2-5; TRBD1 agrees at 7 bases. After removal of 4 bases from V and 2 bases from J, the junction contained 8 bases not matched to a gene. Germline lookup yields CDR1 SGHRS and CDR2 YFSETQ. The CDR3 is made up of 15 amino acids. Together with reference TRBV5-1 and TRBJ2-5, the CDR3 gives the full variable domain: KAGVTQTPRYLIKTRGQQVTLSCSPISGHRSVSWYQQTPGQGLQFLFEYFSETQRNKGNFPGRFSGRQFSNSRSEMNVSTLELGDSALYLCASSTGTVSQETQYFGPGTRLLVL.

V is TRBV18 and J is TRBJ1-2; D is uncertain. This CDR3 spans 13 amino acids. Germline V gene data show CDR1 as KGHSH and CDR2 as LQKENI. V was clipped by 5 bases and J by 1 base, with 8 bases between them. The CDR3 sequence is CASSETDNYGYTF. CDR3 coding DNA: TGTGCCAGCTCAGAAACAGATAACTATGGCTACACCTTC.

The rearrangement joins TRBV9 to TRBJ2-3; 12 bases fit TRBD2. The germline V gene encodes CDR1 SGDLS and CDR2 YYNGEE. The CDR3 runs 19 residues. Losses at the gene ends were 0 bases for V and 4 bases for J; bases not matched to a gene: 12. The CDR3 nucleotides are TGTGCCAGCAGCGTAGAGGGGAGTTGGGCTAGCGGGGGGGCAGATACGCAGTATTTT. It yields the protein CASSVEGSWASGGADTQYF.

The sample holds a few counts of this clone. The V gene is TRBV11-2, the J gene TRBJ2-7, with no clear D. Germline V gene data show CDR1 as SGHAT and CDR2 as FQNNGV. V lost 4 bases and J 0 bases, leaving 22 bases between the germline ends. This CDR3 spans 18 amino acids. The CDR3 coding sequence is TGTGCCAGCAGCTCTAGACTGAATCAAGAAGGAAGCTCCTACGAGCAGTACTTC. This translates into CASSSRLNQEGSSYEQYF. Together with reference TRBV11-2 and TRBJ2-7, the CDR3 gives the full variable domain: EAGVAQSPRYKIIEKRQSVAFWCNPISGHATLYWYQQILGQGPKLLIQFQNNGVVDDSQLPKDRFSAERLKGVDSTLKIQPAKLEDSAVYLCASSSRLNQEGSSYEQYFGPGTRLTVT.

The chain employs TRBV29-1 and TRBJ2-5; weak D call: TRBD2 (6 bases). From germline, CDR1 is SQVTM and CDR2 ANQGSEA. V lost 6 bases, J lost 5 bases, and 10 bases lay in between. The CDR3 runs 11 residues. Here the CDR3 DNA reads TGCAGCGTCAGGGCGGGGGAGACCCAGTACTTC. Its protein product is CSVRAGETQYF.

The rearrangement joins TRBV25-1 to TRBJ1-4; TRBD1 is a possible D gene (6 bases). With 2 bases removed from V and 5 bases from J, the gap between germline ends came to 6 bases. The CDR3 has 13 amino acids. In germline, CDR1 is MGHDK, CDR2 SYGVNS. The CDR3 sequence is CASSEQGNEKLFF. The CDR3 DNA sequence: TGTGCCAGCAGTGAACAGGGGAATGAAAAACTGTTTTTT.

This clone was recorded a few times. CDR3 protein: CASSPRREAGNTIYF. In DNA, the CDR3 is TGTGCCAGCTCACCAAGACGGGAAGCTGGAAACACCATATATTTT. The gene calls are TRBV18 and TRBJ1-3; D gene uncertain. CDR1 and CDR2 from the germline V gene are KGHSH and LQKENI. CDR3 size: 15 residues. V was shortened by 2 bases and J by 2 bases, with 10 bases between the two germline ends.

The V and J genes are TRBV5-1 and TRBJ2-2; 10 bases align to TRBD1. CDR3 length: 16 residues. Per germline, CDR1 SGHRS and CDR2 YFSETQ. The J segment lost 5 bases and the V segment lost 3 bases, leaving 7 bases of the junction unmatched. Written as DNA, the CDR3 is TGCGCCAGCAGCTGGACAGGGGGTGGAAATACCGGGGAGCTGTTTTTT. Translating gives CASSWTGGGNTGELFF.